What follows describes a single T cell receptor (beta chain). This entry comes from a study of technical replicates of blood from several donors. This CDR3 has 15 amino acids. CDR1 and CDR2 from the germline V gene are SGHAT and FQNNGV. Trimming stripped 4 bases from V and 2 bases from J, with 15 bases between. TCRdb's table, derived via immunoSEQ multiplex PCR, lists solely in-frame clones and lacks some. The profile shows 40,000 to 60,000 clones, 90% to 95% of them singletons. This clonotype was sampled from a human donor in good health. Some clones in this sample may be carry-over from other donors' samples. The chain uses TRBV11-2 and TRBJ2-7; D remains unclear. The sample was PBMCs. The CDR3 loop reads CASSSSPVPTYEQYF. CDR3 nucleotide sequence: TGTGCCAGCAGCTCCTCACCGGTACCAACCTACGAGCAGTACTTC.